Listed below are T cell receptor beta chains from one sample, sequenced in a study of T cells in Graves' hyperthyroidism and ophthalmopathy. TCRdb reprocessed the multiplex PCR reads with MiXCR, giving one entry per CDR3 protein. This sample has under 550,000 distinct CDR3 sequences, with roughly an eighth found just once. The specimen sequenced was blood. These receptor sequences come from a woman between 18 and 29 years old with Graves' hyperthyroidism. Both conserved end residues are part of each CDR3.

v_gene	j_gene	CDR3aa
TRBV6-1	TRBJ2-1	CASRLPAGGHNERFF
TRBV6-5	TRBJ1-1	CASSYSTTGQGTEAFF
TRBV14	TRBJ2-7	CASSQVSFYEQYF
TRBV5-1	TRBJ2-6	CASSLDRVSGANVLTF
TRBV13	TRBJ1-3	CASSLMAALENTIYF
TRBV10-1	TRBJ2-3	CASSGGLAGADTQYF
TRBV3-1	TRBJ2-7	CASSQGIGEQYF
TRBV5-1	TRBJ2-4	CASSLGTLAKNIQYF
TRBV28	TRBJ2-3	CASSLYRDRGESTDTQYF
TRBV10-3	TRBJ2-7	CAISESRAISYEQYF
TRBV7-9	TRBJ1-2	CASSSRQWSGYTF
TRBV20-1	TRBJ1-2	CSARGAGAEGYTF
TRBV4-3	TRBJ1-4	CASSQGDRLNEKLFF
TRBV20-1	TRBJ2-3	CSARRRLAVSTDTQYF
TRBV27	TRBJ1-5	CASTRRGGYVSQPQHF
TRBV18	TRBJ1-1	CASSPLMDTEAFF
TRBV20-1	TRBJ1-5	CSARLGGNQPQHF
TRBV4-2	TRBJ2-1	CASSQDLREGSSYNEQFF
TRBV12-3/TRBV12-4	TRBJ2-1	CASSHRASYNEQFF
TRBV7-9	TRBJ1-4	CASSWRTGLNEKLFF
TRBV10-3	TRBJ1-2	CAISELSPGQGADGYTF
TRBV29-1	TRBJ1-4	CSAQGSSAEATNEKLFF
TRBV28	TRBJ2-7	CASSPSPGLVKGYEQYF
TRBV7-7	TRBJ2-5	CASSRGHQAQETQYF
TRBV28	TRBJ1-5	CASSPTISNQPQHF
TRBV3-1	TRBJ1-1	CASSQDLPRMNTEAFF
TRBV9	TRBJ2-3	CASSPGLAEEHSTDTQYF
TRBV20-1	TRBJ1-4	CSAGRQVEEKLFF
TRBV6-2/TRBV6-3	TRBJ1-2	CASSYSSGLYGYTF
TRBV6-1	TRBJ2-1	CASSPQGGGPEEQFF
TRBV7-9	TRBJ1-1	CASSLQEYTEAFF
TRBV9	TRBJ1-4	CASSVGGGTTNEKLFF
TRBV28	TRBJ1-6	CASRPTGSSYNSPLHF
TRBV5-1	TRBJ1-1	CASSLDPGIGTEAFF
TRBV12-3/TRBV12-4	TRBJ2-7	CASSLLGSSYEQYF
TRBV12-3/TRBV12-4	TRBJ2-3	CANFDSWGRMPHSSTDTQYF
TRBV18	TRBJ2-3	CASSPRVSGATDTQYF
TRBV12-3/TRBV12-4	TRBJ2-2	CASSPTRDRGRHGELFF
TRBV29-1	TRBJ1-4	CSVEAGTGGRTNEKLFF
TRBV24-1	TRBJ2-1	CATSDPGGGSSYNEQFF
TRBV7-6	TRBJ2-7	CASSLTLDSGRAHEQYF
TRBV6-1	TRBJ2-2	CASWTGGFGELFF
TRBV19	TRBJ2-1	CASSRDYYNEQFF
TRBV6-1	TRBJ2-7	CASRKLAGELNSYEQYF
TRBV7-2	TRBJ2-1	CASSLMLAGRWNEQFF
TRBV30	TRBJ1-5	CAWNRDRNQPQHF
TRBV9	TRBJ2-7	CASSVMPAAYEQYF
TRBV20-1	TRBJ2-1	CSARLAGGYNEQFF
TRBV4-3	TRBJ2-7	CASSQEGTGWYEQYF
TRBV27	TRBJ2-3	CASSAPGGPTDTQYF
TRBV6-5	TRBJ1-1	CASSYWRKGQGLTEAFF
TRBV30	TRBJ2-4	CAWSPRLADIQYF
TRBV5-8	TRBJ1-6	CASRQTGRGNSPLHF
TRBV6-1	TRBJ2-2	CASRSGLAGVTGELFF
TRBV6-2/TRBV6-3	TRBJ2-2	CASSYAGYTGELFF
TRBV2	TRBJ1-1	CASMTGLGGTEAFF
TRBV7-9	TRBJ2-6	CASSIRGSGANVLTF
TRBV20-1	TRBJ2-5	CSAGTTSGQETQYF
TRBV12-3/TRBV12-4	TRBJ2-1	CASRILTGAYNEQFF